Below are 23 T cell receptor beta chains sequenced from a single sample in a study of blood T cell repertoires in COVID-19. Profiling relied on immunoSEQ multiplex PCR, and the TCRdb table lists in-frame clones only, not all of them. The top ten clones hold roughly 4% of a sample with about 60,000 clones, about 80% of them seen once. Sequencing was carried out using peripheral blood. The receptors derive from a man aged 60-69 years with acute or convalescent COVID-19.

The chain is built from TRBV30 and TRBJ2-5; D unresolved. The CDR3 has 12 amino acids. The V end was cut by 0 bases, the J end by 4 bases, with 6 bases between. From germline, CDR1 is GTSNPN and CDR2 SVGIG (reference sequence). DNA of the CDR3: TGTGCCTGGAGTGTACAGAGAGAGACCCAGTACTTC. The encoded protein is CAWSVQRETQYF.

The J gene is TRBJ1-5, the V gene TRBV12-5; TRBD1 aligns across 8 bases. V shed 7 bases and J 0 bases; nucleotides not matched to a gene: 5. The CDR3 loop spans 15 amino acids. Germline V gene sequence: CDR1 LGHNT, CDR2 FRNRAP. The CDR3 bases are TGTGCTAGTGCTACCGGGACAGGTAGCAATCAGCCCCAGCATTTT. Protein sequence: CASATGTGSNQPQHF. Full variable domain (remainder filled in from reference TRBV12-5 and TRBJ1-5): DARVTQTPRHKVTEMGQEVTMRCQPILGHNTVFWYRQTMMQGLELLAYFRNRAPLDDSGMPKDRFSAEMPDATLATLKIQPSEPRDSAVYFCASATGTGSNQPQHFGDGTRLSIL.

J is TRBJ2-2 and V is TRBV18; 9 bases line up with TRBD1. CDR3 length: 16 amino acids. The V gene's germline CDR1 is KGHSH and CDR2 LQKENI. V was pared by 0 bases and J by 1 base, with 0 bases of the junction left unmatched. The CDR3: CASSPPGQGNTGELFF. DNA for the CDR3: TGTGCCAGCTCACCACCGGGACAGGGGAACACCGGGGAGCTGTTTTTT.

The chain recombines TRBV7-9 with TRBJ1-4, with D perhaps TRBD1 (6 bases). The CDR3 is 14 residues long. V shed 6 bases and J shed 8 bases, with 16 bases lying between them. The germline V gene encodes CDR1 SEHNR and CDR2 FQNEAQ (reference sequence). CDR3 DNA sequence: TGTGCCAGCAGTTGGAGCCAGGGGCGGGAAAAACTGTTTTTT. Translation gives CASSWSQGREKLFF.

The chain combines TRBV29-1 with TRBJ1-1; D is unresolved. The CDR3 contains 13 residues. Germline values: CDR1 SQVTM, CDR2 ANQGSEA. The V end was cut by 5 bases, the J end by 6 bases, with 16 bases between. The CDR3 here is CSVHGYGRSEAFF. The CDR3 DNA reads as TGCAGCGTTCACGGGTATGGAAGGTCTGAAGCTTTCTTT.

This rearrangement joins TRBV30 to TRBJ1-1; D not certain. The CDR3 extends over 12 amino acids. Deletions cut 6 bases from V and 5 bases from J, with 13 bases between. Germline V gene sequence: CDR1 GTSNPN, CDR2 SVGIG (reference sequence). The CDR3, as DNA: TGTGCCTGCTGGGTTAGGCGGACTGAAGCTTTCTTT. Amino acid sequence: CACWVRRTEAFF.

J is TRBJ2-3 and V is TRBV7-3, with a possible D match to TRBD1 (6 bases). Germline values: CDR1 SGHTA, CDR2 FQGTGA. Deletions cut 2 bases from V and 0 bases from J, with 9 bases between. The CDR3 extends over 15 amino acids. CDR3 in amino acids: CASSLQGPSTDTQYF. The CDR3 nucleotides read TGTGCCAGCAGCTTACAGGGGCCTAGCACAGATACGCAGTATTTT.

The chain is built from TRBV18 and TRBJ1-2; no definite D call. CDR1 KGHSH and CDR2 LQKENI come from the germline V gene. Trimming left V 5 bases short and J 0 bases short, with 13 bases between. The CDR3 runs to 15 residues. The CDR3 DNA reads TGTGCCAGCTCATCTACAGCAGGATCTAACTATGGCTACACCTTC. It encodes CASSSTAGSNYGYTF.

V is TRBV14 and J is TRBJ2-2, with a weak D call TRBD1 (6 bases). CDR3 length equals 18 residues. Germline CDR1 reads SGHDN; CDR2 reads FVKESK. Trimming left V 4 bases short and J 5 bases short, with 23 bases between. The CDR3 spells CASSPRTASWGVTGELFF. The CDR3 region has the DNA TGTGCCAGCAGCCCCAGGACAGCCTCTTGGGGAGTAACCGGGGAGCTGTTTTTT.

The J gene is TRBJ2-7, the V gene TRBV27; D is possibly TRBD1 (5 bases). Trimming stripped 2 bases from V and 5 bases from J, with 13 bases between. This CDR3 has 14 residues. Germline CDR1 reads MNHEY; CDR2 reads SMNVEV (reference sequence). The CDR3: CASSLKGWGHEQYF. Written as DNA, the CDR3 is TGTGCCAGCAGTTTAAAGGGTTGGGGCCACGAGCAGTACTTC.

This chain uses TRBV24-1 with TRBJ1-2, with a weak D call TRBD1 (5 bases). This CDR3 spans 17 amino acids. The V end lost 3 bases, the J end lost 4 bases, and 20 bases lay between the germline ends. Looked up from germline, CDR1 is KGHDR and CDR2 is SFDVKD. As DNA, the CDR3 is TGTGCCACCAGTGATCCCCTGAATCTTATCGACAGCTATGGCTACACCTTC. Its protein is CATSDPLNLIDSYGYTF.

The CDR3 DNA reads as TGTGCCAGCAGTGAGACGACTACTATTCCGGGGGACGCTTTCTTT. Protein product: CASSETTTIPGDAFF. This sequence joins TRBV6-1 and TRBJ1-1, with a tentative D call TRBD1 (5 bases). Looked up from germline, CDR1 is MNHNS and CDR2 is SASEGT. The CDR3 is 15 residues long. V was trimmed by 3 bases and J by 11 bases, leaving 22 bases between them.

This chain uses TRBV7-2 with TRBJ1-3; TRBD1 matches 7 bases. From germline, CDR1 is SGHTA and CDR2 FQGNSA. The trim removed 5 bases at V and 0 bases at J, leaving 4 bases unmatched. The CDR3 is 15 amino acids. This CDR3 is CASSEGTASGNTIYF. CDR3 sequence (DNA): TGTGCCAGCAGCGAAGGGACAGCCTCTGGAAACACCATATATTTT. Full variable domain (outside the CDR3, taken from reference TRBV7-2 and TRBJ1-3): GAGVSQSPSNKVTEKGKDVELRCDPISGHTALYWYRQSLGQGLEFLIYFQGNSAPDKSGLPSDRFSAERTGGSVSTLTIQRTQQEDSAVYLCASSEGTASGNTIYFGEGSWLTVV.

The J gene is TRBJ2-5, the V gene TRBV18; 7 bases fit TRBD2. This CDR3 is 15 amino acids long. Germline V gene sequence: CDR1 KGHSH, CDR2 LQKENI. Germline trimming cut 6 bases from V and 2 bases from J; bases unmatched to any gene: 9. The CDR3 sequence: CASSQNQGGQETQYF. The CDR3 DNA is TGTGCCAGCTCCCAGAATCAGGGAGGGCAAGAGACCCAGTACTTC. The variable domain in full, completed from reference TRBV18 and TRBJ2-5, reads NAGVMQNPRHLVRRRGQEARLRCSPMKGHSHVYWYRQLPEEGLKFMVYLQKENIIDESGMPKERFSAEFPKEGPSILRIQQVVRGDSAAYFCASSQNQGGQETQYFGPGTRLLVL.

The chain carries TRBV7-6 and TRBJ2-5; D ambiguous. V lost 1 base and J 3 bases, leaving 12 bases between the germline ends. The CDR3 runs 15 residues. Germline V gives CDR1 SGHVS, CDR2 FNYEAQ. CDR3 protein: CASSLGFAEKETQYF. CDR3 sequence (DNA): TGTGCCAGCAGCTTAGGATTCGCAGAAAAAGAGACCCAGTACTTC.

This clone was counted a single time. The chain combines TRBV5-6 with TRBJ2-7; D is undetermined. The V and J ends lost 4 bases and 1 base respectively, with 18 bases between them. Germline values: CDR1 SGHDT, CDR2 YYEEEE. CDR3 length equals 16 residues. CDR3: CASSGYAGSFSYEQYF. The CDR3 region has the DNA TGTGCCAGCAGCGGTTACGCAGGATCCTTTTCCTACGAGCAGTACTTC.

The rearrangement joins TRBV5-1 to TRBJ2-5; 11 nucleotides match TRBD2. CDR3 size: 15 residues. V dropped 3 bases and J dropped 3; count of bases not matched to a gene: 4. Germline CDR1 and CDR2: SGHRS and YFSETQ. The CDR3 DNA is TGCGCCAGCAGCTCGCTAGCGGGGGGTAAAGAGACCCAGTACTTC. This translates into CASSSLAGGKETQYF.

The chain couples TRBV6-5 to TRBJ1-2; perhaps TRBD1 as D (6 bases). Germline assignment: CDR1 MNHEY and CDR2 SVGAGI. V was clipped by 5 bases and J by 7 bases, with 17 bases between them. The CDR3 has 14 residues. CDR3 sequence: CASSPQGQYGGYTF. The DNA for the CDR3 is TGTGCCAGCAGTCCCCAGGGGCAGTACGGTGGCTACACCTTC.

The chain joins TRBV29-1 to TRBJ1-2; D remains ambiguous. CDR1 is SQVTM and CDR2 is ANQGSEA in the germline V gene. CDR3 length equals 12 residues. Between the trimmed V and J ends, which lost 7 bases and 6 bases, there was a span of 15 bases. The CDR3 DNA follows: TGCAGCGGGGGAAAGCGGACTGATGGCTACACCTTC. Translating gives CSGGKRTDGYTF. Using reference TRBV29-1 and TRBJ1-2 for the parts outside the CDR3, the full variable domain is SAVISQKPSRDICQRGTSLTIQCQVDSQVTMMFWYRQQPGQSLTLIATANQGSEATYESGFVIDKFPISRPNLTFSTLTVSNMSPEDSSIYLCSGGKRTDGYTFGSGTRLTVV.

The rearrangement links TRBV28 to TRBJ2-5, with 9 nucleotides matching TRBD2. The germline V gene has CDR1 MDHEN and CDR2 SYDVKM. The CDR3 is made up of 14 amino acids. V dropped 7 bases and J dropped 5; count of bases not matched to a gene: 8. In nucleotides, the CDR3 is TGTGCCAGCATAAGCCGCGGGGGGGCGGAGACCCAGTACTTC. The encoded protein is CASISRGGAETQYF.

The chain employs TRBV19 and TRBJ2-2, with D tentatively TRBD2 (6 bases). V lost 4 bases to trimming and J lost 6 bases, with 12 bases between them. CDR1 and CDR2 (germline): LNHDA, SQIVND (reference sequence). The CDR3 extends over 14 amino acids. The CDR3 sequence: CASSRGTFAGELFF. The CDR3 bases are TGTGCCAGTAGTAGGGGGACTTTCGCCGGGGAGCTGTTTTTT.

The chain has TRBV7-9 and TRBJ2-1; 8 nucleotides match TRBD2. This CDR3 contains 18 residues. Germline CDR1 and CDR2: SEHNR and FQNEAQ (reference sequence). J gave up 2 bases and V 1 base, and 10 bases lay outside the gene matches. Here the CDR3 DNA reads TGTGCCAGCAGCTTAGATTGGGGCGGGGGGTCACCCTACAATGAGCAGTTCTTC. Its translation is CASSLDWGGGSPYNEQFF.

Here the CDR3 reads CASSPTVNTGELFF. CDR3 bases: TGCGCCAGCAGCCCGACAGTGAACACCGGGGAGCTGTTTTTT. This chain joins TRBV5-1 and TRBJ2-2, with D perhaps matching TRBD1 (5 bases). This CDR3 spans 14 amino acids. CDR1 is SGHRS and CDR2 is YFSETQ in the germline V gene. Trimming removed 4 bases at V and 1 base at J, with 8 bases between.